The T cell receptor beta chain under discussion was sequenced for a study of T cells in Graves' hyperthyroidism and ophthalmopathy. Findings and caveats of the study: Most thyroid clonotypes expanded above 0.001 were also detected in blood. A model built on 13 V-J features separated ophthalmopathy from stable hyperthyroidism.

Trimming left V 1 base short and J 3 bases short, with 8 bases between. The germline V gene has CDR1 SGDLS and CDR2 YYNGEE. This CDR3 contains 13 residues. On this clonotype itself: Its target is unknown.

Lactation, pregnancy, other autoimmune disease or uncontrolled infection excluded patients. Thyroid ultrasound and orbital computed tomography, with clinical symptoms and serum thyroxine and TRAb, informed diagnoses. TCR beta CDR3 regions were amplified from RNA transcripts. The HTBI primer set drove a first-round RT-PCR of the TCR CDR3. TCRdb analysed the multiplex PCR reads with MiXCR anew, one entry per CDR3 protein. The table records hundreds of thousands of distinct CDR3 sequences, about 20% of them present only once. The sequenced sample was blood. J is TRBJ2-7 and V is TRBV9, with D uncertain. The source is a middle-aged man with Graves' ophthalmopathy. CDR3 sequence: CASSVSGDYEQYF. In DNA form, the CDR3 reads TGTGCCAGCAGCGTATCTGGGGACTACGAGCAGTACTTC.